Listed here are 18 T cell receptor beta chains from one sample, sequenced in a study of vaccination and CD4 T cells after COVID-19. Treatment here: roughly 10-day PBMC culture with coronavirus spike peptide pools or control peptides (ViraFEST assay). The Oncomine TCR Beta short-read assay sequenced DNA from cultured CD4+ T cells. TCRdb reprocessed the PCR reads with MiXCR, giving one entry per CDR3 protein. The sample comprises some 14,000 distinct CDR3 sequences, 35% of which are singletons, and 12% rests with the top ten. These TCRs' antigens remain unknown. Specimen: CD4+ T cells from blood, cultured in vitro. These TCRs come from a human donor who had recovered from COVID-19.

This clonotype has just a few counts. The DNA for the CDR3 is TGTGCCAGCAGTGAATGGAGTACTCAGCCCCAGCATTTT. It is translated as CASSEWSTQPQHF. The chain links TRBV2 to TRBJ1-5; no clear D. CDR1 SNHLY and CDR2 FYNNEI come from the germline V gene. Deletions cut 2 bases from V and 6 bases from J, with 8 bases between. The CDR3 spans 13 residues. Complete variable domain (other parts from reference TRBV2 and TRBJ1-5): EPEVTQTPSHQVTQMGQEVILRCVPISNHLYFYWYRQILGQKVEFLVSFYNNEISEKSEIFDDQFSVERPDGSNFTLKIRSTKLEDSAMYFCASSEWSTQPQHFGDGTRLSIL.

Within the sample, this clonotype is medium-sized. This chain uses TRBV6-1 with TRBJ1-5, with a tentative D call TRBD1 (6 bases). The germline V gene has CDR1 MNHNS and CDR2 SASEGT. The V gene lost 6 bases and the J gene lost 3 bases, with 21 bases spanning the gap. This CDR3 comprises 17 residues. CDR3: CASRPRGQGGDNQPQHF. The CDR3 bases are TGTGCCAGCAGACCTCGGGGGCAGGGTGGTGACAATCAGCCCCAGCATTTT.

A few counts support this clonotype. The V call is TRBV15, the J call TRBJ1-2; D not certain. This CDR3 is built from 13 residues. The germline V gene has CDR1 LNHNV and CDR2 YYDKDF (reference sequence). Trimming stripped 8 bases from V and 0 bases from J, with 10 bases between. The CDR3, as DNA: TGTGCCACCGGAACCGGAACTAACTATGGCTACACCTTC. It translates to CATGTGTNYGYTF.

The V call is TRBV20-1, the J call TRBJ2-7, with no clear D. CDR3 length: 13 residues. Trimming shortened V by 5 bases and J by 3 bases, and 14 bases separated the two germline ends. CDR1 and CDR2 (germline): DFQATT, SNEGSKA (reference sequence). The CDR3 sequence is CSADDQSGYEQYF. The DNA of the CDR3 is TGCAGTGCTGATGATCAGTCCGGCTACGAGCAGTACTTC.

CDR3 amino acids: CASSLGGEETQYF. In DNA, the CDR3 is TGTGCCAGCAGCTTAGGGGGTGAGGAGACCCAGTACTTC. The chain recombines TRBV11-2 with TRBJ2-5; D remains unclear. Deletions cut 1 base from V and 5 bases from J, with 8 bases between. The CDR3 contains 13 residues. The germline gives CDR1 SGHAT, CDR2 FQNNGV.

This clonotype was seen more than once but under ten times. This chain joins TRBV23-1 and TRBJ2-7; D gene ambiguous. TRBV23-1 is an open reading frame whose function is uncertain. The CDR3 runs to 14 residues. V shed 10 bases and J shed 2 bases, with 18 bases lying between them. The chain's CDR3 is CATPKEGFPYEQYF. In nucleotides, the CDR3 is TGCGCCACCCCTAAAGAAGGTTTTCCCTACGAGCAGTACTTC.

This clonotype was seen a handful of times. The chain is built from TRBV2 and TRBJ2-5; 7 bases are a match to TRBD2. V lost 7 bases and J lost 1; bases outside the gene matches: 9. CDR1 SNHLY and CDR2 FYNNEI come from the germline V gene. This CDR3 is 15 amino acids long. For the CDR3, the DNA is TGTGCCAGCAACGAGCGGGATGGACCCCAAGAGACCCAGTACTTC. Its protein is CASNERDGPQETQYF.

The J gene is TRBJ1-2, the V gene TRBV6-1; D is perhaps TRBD1 (5 bases). V lost 7 bases to trimming and J lost 8 bases, with 17 bases between them. The CDR3 is 13 amino acids. Germline CDR1 and CDR2: MNHNS and SASEGT. CDR3: CASIHEGAKGYTF. DNA for the CDR3: TGTGCCAGCATTCATGAAGGGGCAAAGGGCTACACCTTC.

The genes are TRBV5-4 and TRBJ2-3; the match to TRBD1 covers 7 bases. Germline V CDR1 and CDR2: SGHNT, YYREEE (reference sequence). The CDR3 runs to 14 residues. Trimming cost V 2 bases and J 7 bases; bases outside gene matches: 7. The chain's CDR3 is CASSFILQGNTQYF. The CDR3 bases are TGTGCCAGCAGCTTCATCTTACAGGGGAATACGCAGTATTTT.

In this sample, this clonotype turned up a few times. The V and J genes are TRBV14 and TRBJ2-1; D might be TRBD2 (7 bases). This CDR3 spans 13 amino acids. CDR1 and CDR2 from the germline V gene are SGHDN and FVKESK. V gave up 7 bases and J gave up 4 bases, with 11 bases separating them. CDR3 in DNA: TGTGCCAGCAAGGGGAGGGGGTACAATGAGCAGTTCTTC. Encoded protein: CASKGRGYNEQFF.

The V call is TRBV5-8, the J call TRBJ2-5; TRBD1 aligns across 9 bases. This CDR3 region has 19 residues. Trimming removed 0 bases from V and 3 bases from J; junction bases left unmatched: 15. Germline V gene sequence: CDR1 SGHTS, CDR2 YDEGEE. This CDR3 is CASSLARAGTGPGEETQYF. The CDR3, as DNA: TGTGCCAGCAGCTTGGCCAGAGCCGGGACAGGGCCCGGGGAAGAGACCCAGTACTTC.

J is TRBJ2-3 and V is TRBV6-1; D ambiguous. Trimming cost V 4 bases and J 4 bases, with 9 bases left between them. Germline V CDR1 and CDR2: MNHNS, SASEGT. CDR3 length equals 13 residues. The chain's CDR3 is CASSVEAPDTQYF. DNA for the CDR3: TGTGCCAGCAGTGTCGAGGCGCCAGATACGCAGTATTTT.

The J gene is TRBJ2-5, the V gene TRBV20-1; no firm D call. CDR3 length: 15 residues. V lost 6 bases to trimming and J lost 0 bases, with 17 bases between them. CDR1 and CDR2 from the germline V gene are DFQATT and SNEGSKA (reference sequence). CDR3 amino acids: CSAPSPRDDQETQYF. The CDR3 DNA sequence: TGCAGTGCACCAAGTCCGCGAGACGACCAAGAGACCCAGTACTTC.

This chain uses TRBV2 with TRBJ2-5; D not resolved. The CDR3 is made up of 14 amino acids. Germline lookup yields CDR1 SNHLY and CDR2 FYNNEI. Trimming removed 3 bases from V and 2 bases from J, with 10 bases in between. DNA of the CDR3: TGTGCCAGCAGTGAGAAGCACGTACAAGAGACCCAGTACTTC. Amino acid sequence: CASSEKHVQETQYF.

The chain recombines TRBV7-8 with TRBJ1-3, with D unclear. The germline CDR1 and CDR2 sequences are SGHVS and FQNEAQ. With 1 base removed from V and 0 bases from J, the gap between germline ends came to 13 bases. The CDR3 runs to 17 residues. The CDR3 nucleotides are TGTGCCAGCAGCTTAGATCTCCAGGAACGCTCTGGAAACACCATATATTTT. This gives the protein CASSLDLQERSGNTIYF.

V usage is TRBV6-1 and J usage is TRBJ2-3; TRBD2 might be the D (7 bases). This CDR3 region has 15 residues. Germline values: CDR1 MNHNS, CDR2 SASEGT. The ends were cut back, 0 bases at V and 5 bases at J, with 12 bases in the middle. The CDR3 DNA reads TGTGCCAGCAGTGAAGCTTCGGGGGGCGGAGATACGCAGTATTTT. Its translation is CASSEASGGGDTQYF.

The V gene is TRBV7-2, the J gene TRBJ2-7; a possible D gene is TRBD1 (6 bases). V was cut by 1 base and J by 2 bases, with 15 bases left in between. Germline V CDR1 and CDR2: SGHTA, FQGNSA. The CDR3 length is 16 residues. CDR3 sequence reads: CASSLVLGQRTYEQYF. The CDR3 nucleotides are TGTGCCAGCAGCTTAGTCTTAGGACAGCGAACCTACGAGCAGTACTTC.

This clonotype has only a few counts. This chain links TRBV25-1 with TRBJ2-7; 7 bases are shared with TRBD1. The ends lost 5 bases at V and 0 bases at J; junction bases unmatched: 10. The CDR3 has 16 residues. Germline-derived CDR1 and CDR2 are MGHDK and SYGVNS. DNA of the CDR3: TGTGCCAGCAGTTCCCCCCCCGGACAGGTCTCCTACGAGCAGTACTTC. It is translated as CASSSPPGQVSYEQYF.